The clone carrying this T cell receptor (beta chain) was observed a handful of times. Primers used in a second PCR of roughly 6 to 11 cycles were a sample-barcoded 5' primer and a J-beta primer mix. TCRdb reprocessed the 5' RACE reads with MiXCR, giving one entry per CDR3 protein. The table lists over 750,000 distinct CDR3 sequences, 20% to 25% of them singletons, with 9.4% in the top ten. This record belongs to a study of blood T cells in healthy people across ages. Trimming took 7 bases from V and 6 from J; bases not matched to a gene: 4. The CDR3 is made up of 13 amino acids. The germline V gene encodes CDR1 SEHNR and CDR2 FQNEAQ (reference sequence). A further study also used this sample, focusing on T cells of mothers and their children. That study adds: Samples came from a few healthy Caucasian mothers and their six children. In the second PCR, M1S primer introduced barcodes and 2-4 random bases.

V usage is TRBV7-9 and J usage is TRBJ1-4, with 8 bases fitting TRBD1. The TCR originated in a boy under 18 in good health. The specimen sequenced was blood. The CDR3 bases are TGTGCCAGCATCCTACAGGGGGATGAAAAACTGTTTTTT. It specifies CASILQGDEKLFF.